This entry features one TCR beta chain sequence. Germline CDR1 and CDR2: LNHNV and YYDKDF (reference sequence). The V and J ends lost 0 bases and 7 bases respectively, with 13 bases between them. This CDR3 has 15 amino acids. This record belongs to a study of blood T cell repertoires in COVID-19. Study-wide context: Acute-phase and convalescent COVID-19 samples originated in the United States, Italy and Spain. PBMCs, B-cell-depleted T cells, or T cells provided the cDNA or gDNA that made up the material.

In the source study's methods: Reference gene primer amplification gave estimated nucleated cell counts. The method was immunoSEQ multiplex PCR; TCRdb's version includes in-frame clones alone and lacks a portion of them. V and J calls and clone size are as listed in that table; D and trimming were resolved from the DNA. The top ten clones hold around 8.2% of a sample with roughly 140,000 clones, around 81% of them seen once. The rearrangement uses TRBV15 and TRBJ1-5; unclear D gene. The clonotype was recovered from a human donor in a cohort sampled during active COVID-19. The sequencing sample was made of peripheral blood. The CDR3 DNA sequence: TGTGCCACCAGCAGAGATCCTGTGACAAAACAGCCCCAGCATTTT. This codes for CATSRDPVTKQPQHF.